This T cell receptor beta chain was captured by sequencing in a study of blood T cell repertoires in COVID-19 (dated by TCRdb to the early 2020s). At the level of the whole study: The collaborator samples originated in the United States, Italy and Spain and spanned the acute and convalescent phases of COVID-19. The prospective study material was composed of cDNA or gDNA derived from T cells, B-cell-depleted T cells, or PBMCs. Subjects who had been exposed to COVID-19, were actively infected with it, or had recovered from it provided the deeply sampled blood TCRbeta repertoires that made up the dataset. The repertoires were made available in a free public database intended to serve as a resource for research on the immune response to SARS-CoV-2. Samples came from the ongoing ImmuneRACE study (first 160 participants) plus 1,254 subjects from 6 global collaborators. A de-identified subject ID, COVID-19 status, age in years and sex were almost always included in the sample metadata. Where available, HLA class I and class II types were obtained from metadata supplied by the sample provider rather than from assay-based typing. Overall study results and their limits: How much clinical and demographic metadata was included differed by source and by participant, and the metadata was provided uncurated.

The immunoSEQ Assay, a bias-controlled multiplex PCR, was used to amplify TCRbeta CDR3 regions from genomic DNA. Per the original workflow: The number of nucleated cells in each sample was estimated from the amplification of reference gene primers within the assay. To quantify the absolute abundance of each unique TCRbeta CDR3 rearrangement, sequence reads were collapsed and filtered. For each sample, productive Simpson clonality was calculated by taking the square root of Simpson's diversity index across productive rearrangements. TCRdb took over this immuneACCESS table, retaining in-frame rearrangements with V and J assigned. Such tables are incomplete; in checked studies, under half of the missing clones stem from an unresolved V gene, and the remainder is unexplained. That table furnishes V, J and clone size, whereas the DNA furnished D and trimming. This sample lists roughly 160,000 clones; roughly 85% were detected once. The top ten clonotypes cover roughly 2% of the sample.

The CDR3 starts with the cysteine, ends with the phenylalanine, and has 13 residues. The CDR3 DNA has 39 bases and is translated from base 1. V is pruned by 4 bases and J by 4 bases, leaving 2 bases of the junction without a gene match. CDR1 and CDR2 are read off the germline V gene (reference sequence) as SGHKS and YYEKEE. This clone was observed a single time. There is no known antigen for this receptor. One base away there is no much larger clone; base qualities are not given. Whole blood was collected in K2EDTA tubes by collaborating institutions according to the institutions' own protocols. Collaborator samples were shipped for TCRbeta analysis as frozen whole blood, isolated PBMCs, or DNA extracted from either sample type.

The TCR sequence derives from a woman of 80 years or more with acute or convalescent COVID-19. The sample was peripheral blood. Recombination joined TRBV5-5 with TRBJ1-5, and 7 bases in between align with TRBD1. The encoded CDR3 is CASSGTVNQPQHF. The nucleotides read TGTGCCAGCAGCGGGACAGTAAATCAGCCCCAGCATTTT.